This T cell receptor (beta chain) was obtained from a study of cytomegalovirus exposure and HLA in healthy donors (dated by TCRdb to between 2016 and 2019). At the level of the whole study: An earlier analysis of roughly 500 of the donors reported about 250 Gb of sequence data and roughly 100 million unique TCR beta sequences from 150 million to 200 million T cells. The study profiled the T cell repertoires of approximately 700 subjects by immunosequencing and related them to cytomegalovirus serostatus. To decide whether each TCR beta V gene segment behaved as functional or pseudogenic, an earlier analysis of some 570 of the donors relied on high-throughput TCR beta sequencing. To predict cytomegalovirus infection status, the study brought together high-throughput TCR immunosequencing, statistical association of individual TCRs with disease status, and machine learning. Of the roughly 400 genotyped donors, 65% to 90% fell in the genetic ancestry cluster associated with self-reported Caucasian donors. Genome-wide SNP genotypes for about three fifths of the 666 donors were used in a later genetic analysis, which treated that subset as a discovery cohort. Roughly five DR-DQ haplotypes were handled as single units for association and clustering because linkage in the cohort was strong. In a later analysis, previously published TCR beta repertoires from about 640 donors were re-analyzed and high-resolution HLA genotyping was added so that TCR occurrence patterns could be studied. Among 398 genotyped donors of the cohort, an average of about 240,000 unique TCR beta nucleotide sequences were sequenced per donor, roughly 20% of them non-productive. Along with the approximately 620-subject first cohort, a separate validation cohort of roughly 110 different subjects was used. An early release covering just under 650 HLA-typed donors comprised 250 to 350 gigabases of sequencing data and around 80 million unique TCR sequences. The study aimed to test whether signatures of past pathogen exposure could be identified by cataloging public T cell receptors. Every repertoire in the discovery cohort had been generated on one and the same sequencing platform. Donor age, sex, ethnicity and CMV serostatus were compiled together with the repertoire data. HLA typing included class I and class II loci at four-digit resolution. Rather than using new phenotypic data, the later analysis identified candidate immune exposures from TCR beta sequences and from how often those sequences occurred across donors. Typing coverage varied by locus: roughly 620-640 donors for A, B, C, DRB1 and DQB1; roughly 520 for DQA1; 600 to 610 for DPA1; around 450 for DPB1.

Study-level results and caveats: Most CMV-associated TCR beta chains appeared to be HLA-restricted in a later analysis, and the HLA associations seemed to be driven largely by CMV exposure. The cohort was sequenced for TCR beta chains only, and without alpha or paired-chain data the features that could be detected were limited. A later analysis associated about 17,000 TCR beta sequences with specific HLA alleles at a false discovery rate of 0.05. Because HLA typing was missing for some donors at each locus, association tests included only the typed subset. V-gene and J-gene trimming of TCR beta chains was associated with a missense DCLRE1C variant in a later genetic analysis, and the association was replicated in an independent cohort. In a later analysis, HLA-associated TCR beta chains were found to be more clonally expanded and to have lower generation probabilities than equally common non-associated chains. While some public TCRs were present in many individuals, most TCR sequences turned up only very rarely across donors. The authors suggested that the approach could potentially be generalized to other disease states and immunological phenotypes. The study gave a list of 150 to 200 TCR beta chains associated with cytomegalovirus. When HLA alleles, especially DR and DQ, strongly co-occurred, TCR associations were difficult to assign to individual alleles. Some IMGT-functional V segments, including TRBV6-2 and TRBV6-3, could not be told apart with the 87-base-pair reads, so those segments were excluded. A further reported finding was that TCR beta sequences accurately predicted the HLA-A and HLA-B alleles for most subjects in the first cohort. Correlated functional status among segregating V segments might reflect linkage disequilibrium, but an unknown experimental factor could not be ruled out. In both the original and validation cohorts, the classifier was reported to diagnose cytomegalovirus status with high specificity and sensitivity. In a later analysis, TCR association rates were found to vary across HLA loci, with the most associated TCRs seen for DRB1 alleles and the fewest for HLA-C alleles. Compared with the roughly 670-donor mean, donors in an Asian-associated ancestry cluster had fewer N-insertions in productive TCRs, according to a later genetic analysis. A later analysis reported that several top co-occurrence clusters appeared linked to parvovirus B19, influenza, CMV and Epstein-Barr virus. Presence/absence analyses assumed roughly uniform sequencing depth across donors, an assumption that may not hold. An earlier analysis of around 500 of the donors showed that most TCR beta V segments appeared in productive rearrangements either about 87% or about 30% of the time, which broadly matched IMGT annotations. Immune exposure information for the cohort was limited to CMV serostatus. Because counts were too low, roughly 18 rarely observed V segments, including chromosome 9 orphons, were left out of the earlier analysis of a few hundred of the donors. A cluster of highly shared sequence variants was judged likely to represent a technical artifact of the sequencing pipeline. In vitro tests confirmed that a few of the cytomegalovirus-associated TCR beta chains recognize cytomegalovirus antigens.

In total, 630 or so healthy bone marrow donors made up the cohort. At the time of sampling, all cohort members were nominally healthy, though unrecorded immune exposures were likely present. The donor was CMV seronegative and belonged to the group of 350 to 400 seronegative cohort members. Every donor gave a peripheral blood sample, and the peripheral blood mononuclear cells from that sample were used for TCR beta sequencing. Genomic DNA extraction from the blood cell samples was performed with the Qiagen DNeasy Blood Extraction Kit. Receptors were amplified or captured by the immunoSEQ multiplex PCR assay. For the multiplex PCR, a mixture combining 60 forward primers for TCR Vbeta segments and 13 reverse primers for TCR Jbeta segments was used. The CDR3 region of rearranged TCR beta genes was amplified from genomic DNA by a multiplex PCR assay. The amplified TCR beta libraries were sequenced on the Illumina HiSeq System as 87-base-pair reads. Concerning the study's data processing: Across the 500 to 850 repertoires, a later analysis counted around 80 million unique TCR beta chains, 9 million to 14 million of which were shared by at least two donors. Raw reads were error-corrected and collapsed into unique sequences by a nearest-neighbor algorithm in which closely related sequences were merged to remove PCR and sequencing errors. CDR3 sequences were aligned to IMGT reference sequences to assign V, D and J gene segments. For a sequence to be retained, at least a six-nucleotide match to both a V gene segment and a J gene segment was required. A rearrangement was called productive if the CDR3 had no stop codons and remained in frame with V and J, and every other rearrangement was called non-productive. CDR3 was defined according to IMGT convention as the region running from the second conserved V-encoded cysteine to the conserved J-encoded phenylalanine. The earlier analysis of 450 to 750 of the donors excluded any sequence lacking an unambiguous match to a single V gene segment. In an earlier analysis of 587 of the donors, V segments were called functional above 56.7% productive rearrangements and were called segregating when the between-donor standard deviation exceeded 5%. A statistical classification framework was built for diagnosing cytomegalovirus status from the catalog of TCR beta chain sequences. A later analysis assigned V and J genes by comparing TCR nucleotide sequences with IMGT/GENE-DB human TR gene sequences. In a later analysis, CDR3 sequences and most-parsimonious VDJ recombination scenarios were assigned using the TCRdist pipeline. In a later analysis, every TCR beta chain was defined by the combination of its CDR3 amino acid sequence and its V-gene family, and reads without a unique V-gene family were dropped. A later analysis removed 550 to 650 highly shared, low-generation-probability nucleotide sequences to deal with suspected cross-contamination and a sequencing artifact. In a later analysis, a clonal expansion index was calculated for each public chain from normalized within-repertoire ranks of inferred template counts. In a later analysis, generation probabilities were computed using a VDJ recombination model fitted to out-of-frame rearrangements, and the results were checked against IGoR. A later analysis scored TCR-TCR, TCR-HLA and TCR-CMV co-occurrence with hypergeometric tests, applying a repertoire-size bias correction to TCR pairs. To estimate false discovery rates, a later analysis permuted the HLA or CMV assignments 20 times. A later analysis grouped co-occurring TCRs with DBSCAN, adding TCRdist sequence similarity when clustering within HLA-allele-positive subsets. Repertoires with fewer than 30,000 or more than 120,000 public chains were left out of co-occurrence clustering, as were five repertoires with anomalous nucleotide sharing. TCRdb carries this immuneACCESS record with in-frame sequences only. Its versions omit some clonotypes, under half of them owing to an unresolved V gene in the studies checked, with the rest unexplained. The V and J calls and clone size were taken over from that table, and D and trimming were inferred from the DNA. The sample table holds 150,000 to 180,000 clones, of which approximately 74% were seen once. The ten top clones hold 2.8% of the sample.

The CDR3 sequence holds 15 residues, the cysteine and phenylalanine included. Just CDR3 DNA is preserved here, 45 bases in frame from base 1. Taken from the germline V gene, the CDR1 and CDR2 loops are SGDLS and YYNGEE. With regard to this clone: It has no known antigen specificity. Mismatch with germline at one junction end may stem from a read error. Other DNA sequences of this sample code for an identical CDR3.

In this chain, TRBV9 is recombined with TRBJ2-2; D gene: possibly TRBD2, on 6 matching bases. The sample taken for sequencing was PBMCs. This sequence was found in a man younger than 35 in good health and CMV-seronegative. The base sequence is TGCGCCAGCAGCGACGCTTACGGGCTAGCGGGGGAGCTGTTTTTT. It translates to CASSDAYGLAGELFF.